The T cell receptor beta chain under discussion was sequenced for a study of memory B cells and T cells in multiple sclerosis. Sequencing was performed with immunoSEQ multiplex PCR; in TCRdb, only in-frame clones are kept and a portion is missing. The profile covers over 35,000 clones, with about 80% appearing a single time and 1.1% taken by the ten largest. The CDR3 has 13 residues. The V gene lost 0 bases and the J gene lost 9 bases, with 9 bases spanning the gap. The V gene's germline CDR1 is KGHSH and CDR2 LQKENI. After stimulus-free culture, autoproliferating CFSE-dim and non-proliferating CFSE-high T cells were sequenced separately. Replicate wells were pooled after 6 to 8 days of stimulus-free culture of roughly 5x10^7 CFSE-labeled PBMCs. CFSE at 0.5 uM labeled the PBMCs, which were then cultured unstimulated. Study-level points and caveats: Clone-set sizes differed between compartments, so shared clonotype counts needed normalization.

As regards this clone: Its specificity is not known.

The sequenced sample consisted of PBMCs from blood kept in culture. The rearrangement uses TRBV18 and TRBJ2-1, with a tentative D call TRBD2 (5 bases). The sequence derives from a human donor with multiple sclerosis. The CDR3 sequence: CASSPPTRGEQFF. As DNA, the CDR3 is TGTGCCAGCTCACCACCTACCCGGGGTGAGCAGTTCTTC.